These 17 T cell receptor beta chains share one sample of origin, sequenced in a study of T cell responses to AZD1222 COVID-19 vaccine. TCRdb keeps only in-frame clones here, not all; method: immunoSEQ multiplex PCR. Seen here are approximately 61,000 clones, around 85% observed once, and the top ten hold 20% to 30%. This specimen was peripheral blood, taken 28 days after the second AZD1222 dose. The receptors come from an adult who received the AZD1222 COVID-19 vaccine.

V gene TRBV28 combines with J gene TRBJ2-7; D uncertain. The germline V and J ends were trimmed by 5 bases and 3 bases, with 5 bases remaining between them. CDR3 length: 11 amino acids. The germline CDR1 and CDR2 sequences are MDHEN and SYDVKM. The CDR3, as DNA: TGTGCCAGCAGTCGTAACTACGAGCAGTACTTC. This encodes CASSRNYEQYF.

This clone is a singleton in its sample. This rearrangement joins TRBV28 to TRBJ2-7, with D possibly being TRBD1 (6 bases). Trimming took 4 bases from V and 7 from J, leaving 14 bases between them. The CDR3 spans 13 residues. Looked up from germline, CDR1 is MDHEN and CDR2 is SYDVKM. The CDR3 spells CASSYNGDNEQYF. CDR3 DNA sequence: TGTGCCAGCAGTTACAACGGGGACAATGAGCAGTACTTC. Filled out from reference TRBV28 and TRBJ2-7, the complete variable domain reads DVKVTQSSRYLVKRTGEKVFLECVQDMDHENMFWYRQDPGLGLRLIYFSYDVKMKEKGDIPEGYSVSREKKERFSLILESASTNQTSMYLCASSYNGDNEQYFGPGTRLTVT.

The chain recombines TRBV9 with TRBJ2-2; 8 bases align to TRBD1. V gave up 4 bases and J gave up 6 bases; unmatched junction bases: 5. The CDR3 covers 14 residues. Germline V gene data show CDR1 as SGDLS and CDR2 as YYNGEE. Written as DNA, the CDR3 is TGTGCCAGCAGCCCACGGACAGGGCCCGGGGAGCTGTTTTTT. It translates to CASSPRTGPGELFF.

This clone has more than one count but fewer than ten. V is TRBV5-6 and J is TRBJ1-3; D might be TRBD1 (5 bases). This CDR3 contains 14 residues. V dropped 9 bases and J dropped 2 bases, with 15 bases sitting between them. CDR1 and CDR2 (germline): SGHDT, YYEEEE. CDR3 loop: CATGKRGAGNTIYF. The CDR3 region has the DNA TGTGCCACCGGAAAAAGAGGGGCTGGAAACACCATATATTTT.

The chain recombines TRBV7-8 with TRBJ2-3; 9 bases line up with TRBD2. The CDR3 extends over 16 amino acids. CDR1 is SGHVS and CDR2 is FQNEAQ in the germline V gene. Trimming at V came to 7 bases and at J to 2 bases, leaving 10 bases not matched to a gene. In DNA form, the CDR3 reads TGTGCCAGCACCCCAACCCCTAGCGGGGTCACAGATACGCAGTATTTT. Translated, it gives CASTPTPSGVTDTQYF.

The CDR3 nucleotides are TGTGCCACCAGTGATTTAACCGGGACTAGCAGGAATGAGCAGTTCTTC. Its protein product is CATSDLTGTSRNEQFF. This sequence joins TRBV24-1 and TRBJ2-1, with 9 bases that match TRBD2. The germline CDR1 and CDR2 sequences are KGHDR and SFDVKD. The CDR3 has 16 residues. The V gene end was trimmed by 1 base and the J gene end by 7 bases; junction bases not matched to a gene: 7.

The chain has TRBV6-5 and TRBJ1-2, with D maybe TRBD1 (6 bases). Germline loops: CDR1 MNHEY, CDR2 SVGAGI. The V gene lost 6 bases and the J gene lost 5 bases, with 13 bases spanning the gap. The CDR3 loop spans 13 amino acids. The CDR3 DNA sequence: TGTGCCAGCAGCCTACAGGGAGAATATGGCTACACCTTC. Translation: CASSLQGEYGYTF.

The chain employs TRBV6-2 or TRBV6-3 and TRBJ1-5; 7 bases match TRBD1. This CDR3 has 12 residues. J lost 11 bases, V lost 5 bases, and 6 bases had no gene match. The V gene's germline CDR1 is MNHEY and CDR2 SVGEGT. CDR3 loop: CASSQGQGAQHF. In DNA, the CDR3 is TGTGCCAGCAGTCAGGGCCAGGGGGCCCAGCATTTT.

This sequence joins TRBV5-1 and TRBJ2-4; unclear D gene. The CDR3 is made up of 14 amino acids. The germline V and J ends were trimmed by 0 bases and 9 bases, with 13 bases remaining between them. CDR1 is SGHRS, CDR2 YFSETQ, per germline. The CDR3 DNA is TGCGCCAGCAGCTTGGTCGCGGAGTTACCCATTCAGTACTTC. It translates to CASSLVAELPIQYF. The entire variable domain, with the rest obtained from reference TRBV5-1 and TRBJ2-4, is as follows: KAGVTQTPRYLIKTRGQQVTLSCSPISGHRSVSWYQQTPGQGLQFLFEYFSETQRNKGNFPGRFSGRQFSNSRSEMNVSTLELGDSALYLCASSLVAELPIQYFGAGTRLSVL.

V usage is TRBV7-7 and J usage is TRBJ2-1; 11 bases agree with TRBD2. The V and J ends lost 2 bases and 9 bases, in that order; junction bases with no gene match: 6. The CDR3 loop spans 15 amino acids. CDR1 and CDR2 from the germline V gene are SSHAT and FNYEAQ (reference sequence). CDR3 amino acids: CASSLLAGGVSEQFF. The CDR3 DNA follows: TGTGCCAGCAGCTTACTAGCGGGAGGTGTCAGTGAGCAGTTCTTC. The full variable domain, in which reference TRBV7-7 and TRBJ2-1 provide the parts outside the CDR3, is GAGVSQSPRYKVTKRGQDVTLRCDPISSHATLYWYQQALGQGPEFLTYFNYEAQPDKSGLPSDRFSAERPEGSISTLTIQRTEQRDSAMYRCASSLLAGGVSEQFFGPGTRLTVL.

The chain couples TRBV28 to TRBJ1-5; D is perhaps TRBD1 (5 bases). Germline V CDR1 and CDR2: MDHEN, SYDVKM. V lost 2 bases, J lost 9 bases, and 20 bases lay in between. The CDR3 extends over 16 amino acids. The CDR3 region is CASSLVQLGEIGPQHF. CDR3 DNA sequence: TGTGCCAGCAGTTTAGTTCAGCTAGGGGAAATAGGGCCCCAGCATTTT.

This chain uses TRBV25-1 with TRBJ2-7; D unresolved. V was pared by 4 bases and J by 6 bases, with 13 bases between. In germline, CDR1 is MGHDK, CDR2 SYGVNS. The CDR3 is 13 residues long. This CDR3 is CASSAIGFFEQYF. The CDR3 DNA reads as TGTGCCAGCAGTGCTATAGGGTTCTTCGAGCAGTACTTC.

The chain has TRBV3-1 (or the pseudogene TRBV3-2) and TRBJ2-2; 8 bases map to TRBD1. CDR1 is LGHDT, CDR2 YNNKEL, per germline (reference sequence). Losses at the gene ends were 1 base for V and 2 bases for J; bases not matched to a gene: 6. CDR3 length equals 17 residues. The CDR3 sequence: CASSQVIGTGNTGELFF. The CDR3 nucleotides read TGTGCCAGCAGCCAAGTGATTGGGACAGGTAACACCGGGGAGCTGTTTTTT.

The chain employs TRBV10-3 and TRBJ1-6, with D possibly being TRBD1 (6 bases). CDR1 and CDR2 from the germline V gene are ENHRY and SYGVKD. V was clipped by 3 bases and J by 11 bases, with 14 bases between them. CDR3 length: 14 residues. CDR3 sequence: CAISDKPGEAPLHF. The CDR3 nucleotides are TGTGCCATCAGTGACAAACCAGGGGAGGCACCCCTCCACTTT.

The V gene is TRBV28, the J gene TRBJ1-4; 9 positions agree with TRBD1. This CDR3 has 14 residues. Germline lookup yields CDR1 MDHEN and CDR2 SYDVKM. J lost 8 bases, V lost 5 bases, and 6 bases had no gene match. The CDR3 DNA sequence: TGTGCCAGCAGTCCGACAGGGGGACGGGAAAAACTGTTTTTT. It yields the protein CASSPTGGREKLFF.

Judged by abundance, this clone is medium-sized. CDR3: CATSPLDSNQPQHF. The CDR3 bases are TGTGCCACCAGCCCCCTCGACAGCAATCAGCCCCAGCATTTT. This chain connects TRBV28 to TRBJ1-5; D is ambiguous. Germline CDR1 is MDHEN and CDR2 is SYDVKM. This CDR3 comprises 14 residues. V shed 10 bases and J shed 1 base, with 14 bases lying between them.

The chain joins TRBV4-1 to TRBJ1-1, with D unclear. CDR1 MGHRA and CDR2 YSYEKL come from the germline V gene. V was shortened by 3 bases and J by 0 bases, with 11 bases between the two germline ends. The CDR3 runs to 15 residues. The CDR3 DNA reads TGCGCCAGCAGCCACAACGAGGTAATGAACACTGAAGCTTTCTTT. Translating gives CASSHNEVMNTEAFF.